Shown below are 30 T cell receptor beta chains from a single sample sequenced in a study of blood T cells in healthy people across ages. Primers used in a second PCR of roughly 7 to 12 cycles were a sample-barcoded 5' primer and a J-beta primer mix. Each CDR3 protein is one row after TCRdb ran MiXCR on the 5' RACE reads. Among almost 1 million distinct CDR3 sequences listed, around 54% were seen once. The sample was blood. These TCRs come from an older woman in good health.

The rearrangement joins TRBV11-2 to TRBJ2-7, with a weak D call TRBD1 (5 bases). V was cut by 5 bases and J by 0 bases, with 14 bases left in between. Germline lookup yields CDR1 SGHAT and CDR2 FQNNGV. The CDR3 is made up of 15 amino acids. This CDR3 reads CASSHGAASSYEQYF. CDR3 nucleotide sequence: TGTGCCAGCAGCCATGGGGCAGCTAGCTCCTACGAGCAGTACTTC. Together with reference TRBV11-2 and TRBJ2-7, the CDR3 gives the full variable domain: EAGVAQSPRYKIIEKRQSVAFWCNPISGHATLYWYQQILGQGPKLLIQFQNNGVVDDSQLPKDRFSAERLKGVDSTLKIQPAKLEDSAVYLCASSHGAASSYEQYFGPGTRLTVT.

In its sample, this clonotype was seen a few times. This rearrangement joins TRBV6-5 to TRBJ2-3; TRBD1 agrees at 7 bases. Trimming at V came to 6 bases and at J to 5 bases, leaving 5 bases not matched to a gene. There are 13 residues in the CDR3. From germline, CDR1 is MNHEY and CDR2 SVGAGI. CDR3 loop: CASRAYRGDTQYF. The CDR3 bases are TGTGCCAGCAGAGCTTACAGGGGAGATACGCAGTATTTT.

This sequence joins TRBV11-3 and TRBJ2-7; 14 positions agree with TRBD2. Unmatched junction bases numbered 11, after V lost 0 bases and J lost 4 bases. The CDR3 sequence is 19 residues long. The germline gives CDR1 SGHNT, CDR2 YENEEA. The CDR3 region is CASSLDPRTSGRLDYEQYF. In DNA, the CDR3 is TGTGCCAGCAGCTTAGATCCGAGGACTAGCGGGAGGTTGGATTACGAGCAGTACTTC.

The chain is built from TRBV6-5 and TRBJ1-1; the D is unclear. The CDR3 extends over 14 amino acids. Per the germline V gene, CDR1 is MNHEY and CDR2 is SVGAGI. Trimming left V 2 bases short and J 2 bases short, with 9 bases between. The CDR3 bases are TGTGCCAGCAGTTACCAGTCGGTAAACACTGAAGCTTTCTTT. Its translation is CASSYQSVNTEAFF.

CDR3 residues: CASSPGHFAYGYTF. The CDR3, as DNA: TGTGCCAGCAGTCCAGGACATTTCGCTTATGGCTACACCTTC. The chain couples TRBV14 to TRBJ1-2, with TRBD1 as a possible D gene (5 bases). The CDR3 totals 14 residues. CDR1 and CDR2 (germline): SGHDN, FVKESK. V was trimmed by 6 bases and J by 5 bases, leaving 16 bases between them. The variable domain in full, completed from reference TRBV14 and TRBJ1-2, reads EAGVTQFPSHSVIEKGQTVTLRCDPISGHDNLYWYRRVMGKEIKFLLHFVKESKQDESGMPNNRFLAERTGGTYSTLKVQPAELEDSGVYFCASSPGHFAYGYTFGSGTRLTVV.

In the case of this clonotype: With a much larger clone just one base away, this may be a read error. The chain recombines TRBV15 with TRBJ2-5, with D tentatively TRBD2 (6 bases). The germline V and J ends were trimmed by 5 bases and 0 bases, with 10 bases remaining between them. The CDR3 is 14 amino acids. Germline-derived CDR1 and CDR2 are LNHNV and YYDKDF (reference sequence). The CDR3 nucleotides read TGTGCCACCAGCTGCGCGGGGAACCAAGAGACCCAGTACTTC. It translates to CATSCAGNQETQYF.

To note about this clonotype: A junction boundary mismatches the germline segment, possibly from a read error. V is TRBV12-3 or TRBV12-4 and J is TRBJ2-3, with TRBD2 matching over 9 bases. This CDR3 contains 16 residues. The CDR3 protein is CASSQHHSGSTDTRYF. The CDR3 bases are TGTGCCAGCAGTCAACACCATAGCGGGAGCACAGATACGCGGTATTTT.

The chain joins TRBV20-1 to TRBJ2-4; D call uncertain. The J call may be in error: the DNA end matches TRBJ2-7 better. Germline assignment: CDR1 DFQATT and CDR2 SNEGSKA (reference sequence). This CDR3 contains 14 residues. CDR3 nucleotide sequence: TGCAGTCCTGCCCATGGCGGCGAAGTTAGCGAGCAGTACTTC. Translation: CSPAHGGEVSEQYF.

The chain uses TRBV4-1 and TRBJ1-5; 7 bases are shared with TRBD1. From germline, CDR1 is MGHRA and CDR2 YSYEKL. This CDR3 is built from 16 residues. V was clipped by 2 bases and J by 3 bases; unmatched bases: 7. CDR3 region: CASSQSKGTDNQPQHF. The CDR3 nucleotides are TGCGCCAGCAGCCAATCCAAAGGGACAGACAATCAGCCCCAGCATTTT.

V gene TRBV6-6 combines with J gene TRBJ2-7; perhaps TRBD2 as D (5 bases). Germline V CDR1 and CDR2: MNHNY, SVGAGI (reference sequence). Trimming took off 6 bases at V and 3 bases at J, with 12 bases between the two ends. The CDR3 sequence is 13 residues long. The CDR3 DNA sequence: TGTGCCAGCAGGGAGCCCGGGGACTACGAGCAGTACTTC. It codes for CASREPGDYEQYF.

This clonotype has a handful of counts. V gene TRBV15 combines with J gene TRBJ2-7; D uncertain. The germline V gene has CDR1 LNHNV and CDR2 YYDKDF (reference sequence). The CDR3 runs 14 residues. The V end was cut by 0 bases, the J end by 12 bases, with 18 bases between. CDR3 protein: CATSREGEITQRYF. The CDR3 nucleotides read TGTGCCACCAGCAGAGAAGGCGAAATTACGCAGCGGTACTTC.

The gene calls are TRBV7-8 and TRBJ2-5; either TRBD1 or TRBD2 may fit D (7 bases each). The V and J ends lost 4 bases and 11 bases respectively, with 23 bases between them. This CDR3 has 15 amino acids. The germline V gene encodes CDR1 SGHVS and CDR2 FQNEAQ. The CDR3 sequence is CASSWSGTAYNEQYF. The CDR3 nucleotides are TGTGCCAGCAGCTGGAGCGGGACAGCCTACAATGAGCAGTACTTC.

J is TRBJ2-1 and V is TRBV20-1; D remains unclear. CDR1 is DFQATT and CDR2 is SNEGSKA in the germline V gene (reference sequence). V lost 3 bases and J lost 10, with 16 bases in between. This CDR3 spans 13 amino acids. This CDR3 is CSASDVGWGEQFF. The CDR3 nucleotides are TGCAGTGCTAGTGACGTGGGGTGGGGAGAGCAGTTCTTC.

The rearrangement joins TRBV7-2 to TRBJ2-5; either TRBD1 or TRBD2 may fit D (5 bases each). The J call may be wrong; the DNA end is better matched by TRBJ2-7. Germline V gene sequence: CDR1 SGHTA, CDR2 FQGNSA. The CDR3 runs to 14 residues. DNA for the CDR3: TGTGCCAGCAGCTCGGCCGGGACCATCTACGAGCAGTACTTC. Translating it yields CASSSAGTIYEQYF.

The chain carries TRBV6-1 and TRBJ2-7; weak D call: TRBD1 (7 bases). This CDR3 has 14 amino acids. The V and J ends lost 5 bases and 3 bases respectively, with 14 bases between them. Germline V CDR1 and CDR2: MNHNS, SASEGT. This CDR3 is CASSYAGQNYEQYF. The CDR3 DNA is TGTGCCAGCAGTTACGCGGGACAGAACTACGAGCAGTACTTC.

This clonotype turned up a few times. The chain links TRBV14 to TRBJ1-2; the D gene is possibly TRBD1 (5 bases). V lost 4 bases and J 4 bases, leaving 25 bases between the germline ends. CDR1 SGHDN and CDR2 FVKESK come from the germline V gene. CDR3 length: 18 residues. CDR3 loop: CASSPNWGSRAATYGYTF. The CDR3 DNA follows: TGTGCCAGCAGCCCAAACTGGGGGTCGCGTGCGGCGACCTATGGCTACACCTTC.

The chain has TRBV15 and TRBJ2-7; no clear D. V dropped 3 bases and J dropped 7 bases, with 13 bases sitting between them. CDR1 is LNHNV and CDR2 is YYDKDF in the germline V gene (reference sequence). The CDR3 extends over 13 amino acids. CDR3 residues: CATSSGLVNEQYF. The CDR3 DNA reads TGTGCCACCAGCAGCGGGCTTGTGAATGAGCAGTACTTC.

The DNA of the CDR3 is TGCGCCAGCAGCCAAGACACCAGCGGGAGTTTCTATGAGCAGTTCTTC. It codes for CASSQDTSGSFYEQFF. The rearrangement joins TRBV4-3 to TRBJ2-1; TRBD2 matches 8 bases. V gave up 0 bases and J gave up 8 bases; unmatched junction bases: 9. Germline loops: CDR1 LGHNA, CDR2 YSLEER. The CDR3 sequence is 16 residues long.

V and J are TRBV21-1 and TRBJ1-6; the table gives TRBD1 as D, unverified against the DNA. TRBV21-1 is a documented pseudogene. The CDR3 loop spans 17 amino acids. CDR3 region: CASSTPQDRKYVSPLHF. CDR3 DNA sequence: TGTGCCAGCAGCACTCCTCAGGACAGGAAATATGTGTCACCCCTCCACTTT.

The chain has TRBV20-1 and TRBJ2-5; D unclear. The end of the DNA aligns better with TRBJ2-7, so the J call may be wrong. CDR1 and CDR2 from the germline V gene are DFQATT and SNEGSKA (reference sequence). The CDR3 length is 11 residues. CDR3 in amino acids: CSASERYEQYF. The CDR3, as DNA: TGCAGTGCTTCCGAACGATACGAGCAGTACTTC.

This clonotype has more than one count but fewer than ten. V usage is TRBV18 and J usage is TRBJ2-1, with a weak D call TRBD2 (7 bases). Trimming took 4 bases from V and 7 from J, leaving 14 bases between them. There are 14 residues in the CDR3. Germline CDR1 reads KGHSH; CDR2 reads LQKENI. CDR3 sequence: CASSLGGGTNEQFF. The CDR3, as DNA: TGTGCCAGCTCACTGGGAGGGGGTACGAATGAGCAGTTCTTC.

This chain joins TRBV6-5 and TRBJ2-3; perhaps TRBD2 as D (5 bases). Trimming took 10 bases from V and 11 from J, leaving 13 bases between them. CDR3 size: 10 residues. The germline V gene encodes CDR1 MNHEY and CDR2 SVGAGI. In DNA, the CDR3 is TGTGCCACGGGGTCCCTCTGGCAGTATTTT. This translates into CATGSLWQYF.

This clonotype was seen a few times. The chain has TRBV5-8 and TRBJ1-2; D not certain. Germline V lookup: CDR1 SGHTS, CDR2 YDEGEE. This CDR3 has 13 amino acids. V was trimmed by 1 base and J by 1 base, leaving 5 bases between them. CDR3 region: CASSLLNNYGYTF. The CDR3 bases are TGTGCCAGCAGCTTGTTGAATAACTATGGCTACACCTTC.

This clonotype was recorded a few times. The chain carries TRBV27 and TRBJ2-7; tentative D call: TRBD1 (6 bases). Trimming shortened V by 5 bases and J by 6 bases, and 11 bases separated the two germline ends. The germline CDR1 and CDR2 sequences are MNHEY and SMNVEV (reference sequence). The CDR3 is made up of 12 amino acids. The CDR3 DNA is TGTGCCAGCAGTCAAGACAGGACCGAGCAGTACTTC. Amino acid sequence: CASSQDRTEQYF.

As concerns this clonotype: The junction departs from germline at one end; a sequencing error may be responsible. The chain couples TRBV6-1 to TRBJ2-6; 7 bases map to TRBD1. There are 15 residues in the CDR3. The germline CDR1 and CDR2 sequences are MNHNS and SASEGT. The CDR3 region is CANSETGTGANVLTF. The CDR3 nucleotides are TGTGCCAACAGTGAGACAGGGACTGGGGCCAACGTCCTGACTTTC.

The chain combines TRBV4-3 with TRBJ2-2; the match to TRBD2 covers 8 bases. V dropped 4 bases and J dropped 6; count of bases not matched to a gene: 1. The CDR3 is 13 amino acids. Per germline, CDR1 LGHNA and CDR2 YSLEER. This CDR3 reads CASSLTSAGELFF. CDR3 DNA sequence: TGCGCCAGCAGCCTGACTAGCGCCGGGGAGCTGTTTTTT.

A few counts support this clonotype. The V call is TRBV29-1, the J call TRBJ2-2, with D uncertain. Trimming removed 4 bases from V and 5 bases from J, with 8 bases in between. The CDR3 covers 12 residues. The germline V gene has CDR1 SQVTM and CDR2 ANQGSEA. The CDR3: CSVVRETGELFF. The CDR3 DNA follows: TGCAGCGTTGTCCGTGAGACCGGGGAGCTGTTTTTT.

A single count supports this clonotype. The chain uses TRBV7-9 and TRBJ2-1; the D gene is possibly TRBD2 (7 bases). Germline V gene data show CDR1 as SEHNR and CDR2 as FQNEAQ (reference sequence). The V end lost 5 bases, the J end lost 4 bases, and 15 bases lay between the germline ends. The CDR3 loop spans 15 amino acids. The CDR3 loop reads CASSLAGAGYNEQFF. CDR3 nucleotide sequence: TGTGCCAGCAGCCTTGCGGGGGCGGGATACAATGAGCAGTTCTTC.

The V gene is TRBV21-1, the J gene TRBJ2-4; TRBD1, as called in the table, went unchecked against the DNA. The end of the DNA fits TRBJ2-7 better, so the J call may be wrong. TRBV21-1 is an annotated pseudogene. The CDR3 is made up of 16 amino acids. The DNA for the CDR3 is TGTGCCAGCAGCCGTTTAGAACAGGAAGGTCACGGCGAGCAGTACTTC. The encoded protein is CASSRLEQEGHGEQYF.

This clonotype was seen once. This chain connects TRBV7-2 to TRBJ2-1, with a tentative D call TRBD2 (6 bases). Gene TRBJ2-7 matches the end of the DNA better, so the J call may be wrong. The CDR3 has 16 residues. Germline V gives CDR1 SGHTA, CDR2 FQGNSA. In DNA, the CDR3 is TGTGCCAGCAGCCCGCAGAGGGGAGGTTCCTACAATGAGCAGTACTTC. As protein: CASSPQRGGSYNEQYF.